Listed below are T cell receptor beta chains from one sample, sequenced in a study of CXCR3-negative and CXCR3-positive naive CD8 T cells. TCRdb re-called the 5' RACE reads and gives one entry per CDR3 protein, without DNA. The sample spans around 95,000 distinct CDR3 sequences; the ten largest clones claim approximately 0.99%. Material for sequencing was naive CXCR3+ CD8+ T cells from blood. The receptors originated from a human donor in good health. Some clones in this sample may be carry-over from other donors' samples. Each CDR3 is given with its conserved first and last residue.

TRBJ2-5,13,TRBV20-1,CSARRRGRETQYF
TRBJ2-7,14,TRBV29-1,CSVEDHGSSYEQYF
TRBJ1-5,17,TRBV7-6,CASSLYDRGGSNQPQHF
TRBJ1-1,14,TRBV4-3,CASSQDRGPTEAFF
TRBJ2-1,16,TRBV7-8,CASSLVESLRWNEQFF
TRBJ2-1,16,TRBV7-9,CASSSSGTQGGNEQFF
TRBJ2-7,15,TRBV15,CATSREGPGAYEQYF
TRBJ2-3,15,TRBV28,CASSQTSGGGDTQYF
TRBJ2-1,17,TRBV20-1,CSARPSRGEGGYNEQFF
TRBJ2-5,12,TRBV10-3,CASGTIEETQYF
TRBJ2-7,17,TRBV4-2,CASSQETSGGYYYEQYF
TRBJ2-7,13,TRBV2,CASRMEGGSEQYF
TRBJ2-7,17,TRBV28,CASSPLQRAAQAYEQYF
TRBJ2-2,17,TRBV6-2/TRBV6-3,CASSHPPAVWHTGELFF
TRBJ2-5,13,TRBV10-1,CASGGQGSETQYF
TRBJ2-7,15,TRBV20-1,CSARVAPGGQYEQYF
TRBJ2-4,13,TRBV29-1,CSGALCAKNIQYF
TRBJ2-3,14,TRBV2,CASSDLPVTDTQYF
TRBJ2-1,16,TRBV7-6,CASSPFRDYNYNEQFF
TRBJ2-2,16,TRBV19,CASSRGTGANTGELFF
TRBJ2-7,15,TRBV7-2,CASSLGPGGDDEQYF
TRBJ2-2,15,TRBV24-1,CATSDMGQNTGELFF
TRBJ2-4,14,TRBV11-2,CASSLDRGENIQYF
TRBJ1-3,13,TRBV29-1,CSAGQGTGNTIYF
TRBJ2-3,15,TRBV12-3/TRBV12-4,CASRLQLAGLDTQYF
TRBJ2-3,13,TRBV7-2,CASSPPPRDTQYF
TRBJ2-7,14,TRBV14,CASSHAWGFGEQYF
TRBJ2-1,14,TRBV9,CASSVGGGLDEQFF
TRBJ2-2,13,TRBV29-1,CSVEEGFTGELFF
TRBJ2-2,14,TRBV4-2,CASSQEYGAGELFF
TRBJ2-3,15,TRBV7-9,CASSPDGGLPDTQYF
TRBJ2-5,16,TRBV7-1,CASSSTSGGSQETQYF
TRBJ2-7,17,TRBV29-1,CSVEDPRLAGVGSEQYF
TRBJ1-2,12,TRBV6-5,CAATGGDYGYTF
TRBJ1-5,14,TRBV29-1,CSVDTGYSNQPQHF
TRBJ2-5,19,TRBV7-9,CASSPKTGGGIWYQETQYF
TRBJ1-2,12,TRBV20-1,CSAIQGIHGYTF